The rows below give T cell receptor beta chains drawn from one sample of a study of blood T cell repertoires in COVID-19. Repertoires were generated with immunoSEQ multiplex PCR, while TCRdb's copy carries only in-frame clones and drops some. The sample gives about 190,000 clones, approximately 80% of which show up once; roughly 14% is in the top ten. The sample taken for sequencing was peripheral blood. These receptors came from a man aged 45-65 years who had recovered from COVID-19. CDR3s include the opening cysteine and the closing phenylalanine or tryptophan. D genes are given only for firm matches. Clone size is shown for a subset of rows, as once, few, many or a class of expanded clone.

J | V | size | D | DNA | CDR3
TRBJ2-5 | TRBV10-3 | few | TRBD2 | TGTGCCATCAGTGATAGGACTAGCGGGAACCAAGGGACCCAGTACTTC | CAISDRTSGNQGTQYF
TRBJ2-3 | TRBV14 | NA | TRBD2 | TGTGCCAGCAGCCAAGGAGCGGGAGTTTTCCCTAGCACAGATACGCAGTATTTT | CASSQGAGVFPSTDTQYF
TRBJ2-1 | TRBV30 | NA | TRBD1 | TGTGCCTGGAGTGTACACCGCGGGACAGGGGCCTACAATGAGCAGTTCTTC | CAWSVHRGTGAYNEQFF
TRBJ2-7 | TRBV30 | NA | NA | TGTGCCTGGAAATTCAGATCATTTTCCTACGAGCAGTACTTC | CAWKFRSFSYEQYF
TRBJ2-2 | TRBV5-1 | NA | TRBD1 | TGCGCCAGCGGGACAGGGGTTAACACCGGGGAGCTGTTTTTT | CASGTGVNTGELFF
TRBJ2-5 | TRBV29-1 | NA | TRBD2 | TGCAGCGTTGACGGTGGCGGGGGATCGCAAGAGACCCAGTACTTC | CSVDGGGGSQETQYF
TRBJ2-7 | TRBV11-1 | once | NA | TGTGCCAGCAGCCCGATGGACTCCTTCGAGCAGTACTTC | CASSPMDSFEQYF
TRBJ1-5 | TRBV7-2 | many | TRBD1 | TGTGCCAGCAGCTTTAGACAGGGGGATCAGCCCCAGCATTTT | CASSFRQGDQPQHF
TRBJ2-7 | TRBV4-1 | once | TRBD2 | TGCGCCAGCAGCCCAGGGTTGAGCGGGGGCGTCTACGAGCAGTACTTC | CASSPGLSGGVYEQYF
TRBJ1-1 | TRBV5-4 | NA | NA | TGTGCCAGCAGCCCTGCCCCGGTTGGAGGAGGCACTGAAGCTTTCTTT | CASSPAPVGGGTEAFF
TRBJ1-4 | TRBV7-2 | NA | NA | TGTGCCAGCAGCTTAGATGTGGCGCCGGAGGCAAAACTGTTTTTT | CASSLDVAPEAKLFF
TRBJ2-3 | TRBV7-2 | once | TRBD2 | TGTGCCAGCAGCTCCATGGGGCGGGAGGGCGTAGATACGCAGTATTTT | CASSSMGREGVDTQYF
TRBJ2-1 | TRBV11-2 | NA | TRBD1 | TGTGCCAGCAGCCCACCGATTCTGGGACAGGTGATCTTC | CASSPPILGQVIF
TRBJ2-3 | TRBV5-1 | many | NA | TGCGCCAGCAGCCTGCAGGCGGCGGGCGCAGATACGCAGTATTTT | CASSLQAAGADTQYF
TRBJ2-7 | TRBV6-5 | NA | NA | TGTGCCAGCAGTATCGGTAACGAACCCTACGAGCAGTACTTC | CASSIGNEPYEQYF
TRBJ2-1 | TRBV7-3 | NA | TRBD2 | TGTGCCAGCAGCTGGACTAGCGGGAGCATGGATGAGCAGTTCTTC | CASSWTSGSMDEQFF
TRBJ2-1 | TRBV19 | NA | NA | TGTGCCAGTAGTATTATCTTAGGCGGCGGGATCTACAATGAGCAGTTCTTC | CASSIILGGGIYNEQFF
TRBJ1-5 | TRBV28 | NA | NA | TGTGCCAGCAGTTCGAGTCAGCCCCAGCATTTT | CASSSSQPQHF
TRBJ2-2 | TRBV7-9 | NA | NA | TGTGCCAGCAGCCCCACTAGGATCAACACCGGGGAGCTGTTTTTT | CASSPTRINTGELFF
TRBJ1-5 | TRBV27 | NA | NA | TGTGCCAGCAGTTTGACTGGGTATCAGCCCCAGCATTTT | CASSLTGYQPQHF
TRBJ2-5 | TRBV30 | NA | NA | TGTGCCTGGAGTCACGGAGTTTACCAAGAGACCCAGTACTTC | CAWSHGVYQETQYF
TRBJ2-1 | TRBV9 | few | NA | TGTGCCAGCAGCGTCAGACTAGAGTCCTACAATGAGCAGTTCTTC | CASSVRLESYNEQFF
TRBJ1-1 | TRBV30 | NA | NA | TGTGCCTGGACAAAAAACAGGGTGGGCACTGAAGCTTTCTTT | CAWTKNRVGTEAFF
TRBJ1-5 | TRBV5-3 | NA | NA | TGTGCCAGAAGCTTCAAAGTTTTCGGGGACAATCAGCCCCAGCATTTT | CARSFKVFGDNQPQHF
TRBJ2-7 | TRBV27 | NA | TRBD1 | TGTGCCAGCAGCCGACTCCTTACCGGGACAGTGGGTTACGAGCAGTACTTC | CASSRLLTGTVGYEQYF
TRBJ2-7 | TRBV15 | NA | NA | TGTGCCACCAGCAGCGGACAGTACGAGCAGTACTTC | CATSSGQYEQYF
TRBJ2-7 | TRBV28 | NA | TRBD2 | TGTGCCAGCAGCAAAAGACTAGCGGGCCTATCCTACGAGCAGTACTTC | CASSKRLAGLSYEQYF
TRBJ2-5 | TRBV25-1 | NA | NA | TGTGCCAGCAGTGAATTTGCCGGGGTGGGGGAGACCCAGTACTTC | CASSEFAGVGETQYF
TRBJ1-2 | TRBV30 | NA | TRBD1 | TGTGCCTGGGGCACAGGGGAGGCTAACTATGGCTACACCTTC | CAWGTGEANYGYTF
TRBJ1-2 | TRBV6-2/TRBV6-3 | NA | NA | TGTGCCAGCAGCACAAACTATGGCTACACCTTC | CASSTNYGYTF
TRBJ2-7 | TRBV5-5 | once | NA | TGTGCCAGCAGCTTGGACAGAGACTACGAGCAGTACTTC | CASSLDRDYEQYF
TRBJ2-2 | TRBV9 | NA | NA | TGTGCCAGCAGCGTTAACAGAGCAGGGGGGGAGCTGTTTTTT | CASSVNRAGGELFF
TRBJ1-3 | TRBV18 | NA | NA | TGTGCCAGCTCACCAAGACAGGCAACCTCTGGAAACACCATATATTTT | CASSPRQATSGNTIYF
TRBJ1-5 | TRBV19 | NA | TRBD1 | TGTGCCAGTGGGAGACAGGGGAATCAGCCCCAGCATTTT | CASGRQGNQPQHF
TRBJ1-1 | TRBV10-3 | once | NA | TGTGCCATCTCCGGGACAAATGGCCGACGAAACACTGAAGCTTTCTTT | CAISGTNGRRNTEAFF
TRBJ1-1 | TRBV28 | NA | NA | TGTGCCAGCAGCGGGGGGGGACGGAGTTACGAAGCTTTCTTT | CASSGGGRSYEAFF
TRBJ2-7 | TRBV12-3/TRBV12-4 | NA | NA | TGTGCCAGCAGACGCGAGAGCTCCTACGAGCAGTACTTC | CASRRESSYEQYF